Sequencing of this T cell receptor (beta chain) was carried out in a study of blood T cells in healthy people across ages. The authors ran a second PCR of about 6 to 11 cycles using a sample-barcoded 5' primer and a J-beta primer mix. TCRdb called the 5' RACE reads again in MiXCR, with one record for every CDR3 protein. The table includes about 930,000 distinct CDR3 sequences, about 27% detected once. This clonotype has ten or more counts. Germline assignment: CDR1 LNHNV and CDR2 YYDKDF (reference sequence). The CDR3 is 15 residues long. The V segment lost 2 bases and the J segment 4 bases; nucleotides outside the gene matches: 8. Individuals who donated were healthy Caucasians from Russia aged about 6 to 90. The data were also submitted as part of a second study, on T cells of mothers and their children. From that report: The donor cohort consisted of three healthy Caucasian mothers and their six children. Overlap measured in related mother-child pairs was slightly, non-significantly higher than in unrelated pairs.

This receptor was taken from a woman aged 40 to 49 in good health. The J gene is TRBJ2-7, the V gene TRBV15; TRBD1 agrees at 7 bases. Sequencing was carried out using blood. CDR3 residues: CATSRLRQGMYEQYF. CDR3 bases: TGTGCCACCAGCAGACTGAGACAGGGAATGTACGAGCAGTACTTC. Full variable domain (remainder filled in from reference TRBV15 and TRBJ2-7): DAMVIQNPRYQVTQFGKPVTLSCSQTLNHNVMYWYQQKSSQAPKLLFHYYDKDFNNEADTPDNFQSRRPNTSFCFLDIRSPGLGDTAMYLCATSRLRQGMYEQYFGPGTRLTVT.